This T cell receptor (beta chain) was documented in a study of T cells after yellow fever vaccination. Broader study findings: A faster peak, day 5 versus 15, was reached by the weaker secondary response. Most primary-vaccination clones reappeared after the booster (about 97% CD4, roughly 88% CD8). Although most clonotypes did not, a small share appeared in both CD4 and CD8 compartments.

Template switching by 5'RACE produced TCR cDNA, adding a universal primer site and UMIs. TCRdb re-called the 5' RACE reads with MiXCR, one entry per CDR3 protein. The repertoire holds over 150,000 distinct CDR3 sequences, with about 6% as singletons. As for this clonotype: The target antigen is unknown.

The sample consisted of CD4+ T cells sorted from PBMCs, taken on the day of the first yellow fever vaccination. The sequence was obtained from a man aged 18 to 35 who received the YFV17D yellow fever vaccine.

CDR3 residues: CASSHTSGVNTGELFF. DNA of the CDR3: TGTGCCAGCAGCCACACTAGCGGGGTGAACACCGGGGAGCTGTTTTTT. The gene calls are TRBV7-3 and TRBJ2-2, with 10 bases matching TRBD2. Germline V gives CDR1 SGHTA, CDR2 FQGTGA. V lost 5 bases, J lost 1 base, and 4 bases stayed unmatched. This CDR3 has 16 residues.